This entry concerns a single TCR beta chain. The antigen this receptor binds is unknown. Base quality data are lacking; no much larger clone is found one base away. The library was obtained by the immunoSEQ multiplex PCR assay. TCRdb's version of the immuneACCESS table is confined to in-frame rearrangements and falls short of the full clone set. An unresolved V gene accounts for under half of the shortfall where checked; the remainder is of unknown origin. In all, the sample holds tens of thousands of clones, and around 96% of those were seen once. The ten top clones hold around 0.38% of the sample. This entry is derived from a study of technical replicates of blood from a few donors (dated by TCRdb to about 2017). This receptor was obtained from a human donor in good health. Sample: T cells isolated from PBMCs.

In nucleotides, the sequence is TGTGCCAGCAGAGGGACTAGCCTCAATGAGCAGTTCTTC. Translation gives CASRGTSLNEQFF. This chain is built from TRBV2 and TRBJ2-1, with TRBD2 matching 9 junction bases. For CDR1 and CDR2, the germline V gene lists SNHLY and FYNNEI. Germline trimming amounts to 6 bases on V and 6 bases on J, with 3 as the count of junction bases outside the gene matches. From the cysteine up to the phenylalanine, the CDR3 has a length of 13 residues. Only the CDR3 portion is preserved as DNA: 39 bases, with reading frame beginning at the first base.